This T cell receptor beta chain comes out of a study of T cell responses to AZD1222 COVID-19 vaccine. Whole-study findings and limits: Reports say nearly half of spike-specific TCRs go after unmutated variant regions.

The germline V gene encodes CDR1 SGDLS and CDR2 YYNGEE. This CDR3 spans 15 amino acids. Trimming cost V 0 bases and J 5 bases; bases outside gene matches: 4. This clone has just a few counts. The target antigen is unknown. Sequencing was performed with immunoSEQ multiplex PCR; in TCRdb, only in-frame clones are kept and a portion is missing. In the table there are about 88,000 clones, around nine tenths of which are singletons. The specimen was peripheral blood, collected 28 days after the second AZD1222 dose. The TCR sequence derives from an adult who received the AZD1222 COVID-19 vaccine. The chain links TRBV9 to TRBJ2-1; TRBD2 agrees at 8 bases. The CDR3 protein is CASSVGGTRNNEQFF. In nucleotides, the CDR3 is TGTGCCAGCAGCGTAGGTGGGACTAGGAACAATGAGCAGTTCTTC. Full variable domain (outside the CDR3, taken from reference TRBV9 and TRBJ2-1): DSGVTQTPKHLITATGQRVTLRCSPRSGDLSVYWYQQSLDQGLQFLIQYYNGEERAKGNILERFSAQQFPDLHSELNLSSLELGDSALYFCASSVGGTRNNEQFFGPGTRLTVL.